These T cell receptor beta chains were read from a single sample in a study of blood T cell repertoires in COVID-19. Profiled with immunoSEQ multiplex PCR; TCRdb holds only in-frame clones, not every one. Of about 100,000 clones in the sample, around 90% were seen once. Sequencing was carried out using peripheral blood. All receptors derive from a human donor in a cohort sampled during active COVID-19. The CDR3 runs from the conserved cysteine through the conserved F or W. A D gene is named only where the DNA matches it firmly. Size tells how often a clone was seen (once, few, many) or the class of an expanded clone, and some rows leave it out.

v_gene	d_gene	j_gene	abundance	CDR3nt	CDR3aa
TRBV5-1	-	TRBJ2-5	-	TGCGCCAGCAGCCCCCAGCGAGGGGGACAAGAGACCCAGTACTTC	CASSPQRGGQETQYF
TRBV6-2/TRBV6-3	TRBD1	TRBJ1-2	-	TGTGCCAGCAGTTACTCGAGACAGGGTGACTATGGCTACACCTTC	CASSYSRQGDYGYTF
TRBV24-1	TRBD1	TRBJ2-5	-	TGTGCCACCAGTGAAGGGGCAGGGGGCGTGGGAGAGACCCAGTACTTC	CATSEGAGGVGETQYF
TRBV18	TRBD1	TRBJ1-2	once	TGTGCCAGCTCGCCCGGGACAGGGGAAAGCTATGGCTACACCTTC	CASSPGTGESYGYTF
TRBV5-1	TRBD2	TRBJ2-7	-	TGCGCCAGCAGCTTGACTAGCGGGGCCTACGAGCAGTACTTC	CASSLTSGAYEQYF
TRBV10-3	-	TRBJ2-1	-	TGTGCCACACAGGGTTCCTACAATGAGCAGTTCTTC	CATQGSYNEQFF
TRBV19	TRBD1	TRBJ1-2	-	TGTGCCAGTAGTATGGGACAGGGGGATGGCTACACCTTC	CASSMGQGDGYTF
TRBV5-1	TRBD1	TRBJ2-1	-	TGCGCCAGCAGCTTGGGACAGGGGTACAATGAGCAGTTCTTC	CASSLGQGYNEQFF
TRBV4-1	-	TRBJ2-6	-	TGCGCCAGCAGCCAAGCCGGGGGCTCTGGGGCCAACGTCCTGACTTTC	CASSQAGGSGANVLTF
TRBV5-1	TRBD2	TRBJ2-7	-	TGCGCCAGCAGCCCGGACTCCGGGACTAGGACCGGCGAGCAGTACTTC	CASSPDSGTRTGEQYF
TRBV28	-	TRBJ1-2	-	TGTGCCAGCAGTCCGGGTGGGAGGGACGGAGTCACTAACTATGGCTACACCTTC	CASSPGGRDGVTNYGYTF
TRBV29-1	-	TRBJ1-2	-	TGCAGCGTTGTGGAACAGGACTATGGCTACACCTTC	CSVVEQDYGYTF
TRBV6-4	-	TRBJ1-5	-	TGTGCCAGCAGTGCCGACAGTGCCAATCAGCCCCAGCATTTT	CASSADSANQPQHF
TRBV9	TRBD1	TRBJ1-6	once	TGTGCCAGCAGCACCTCGGGACAGGGGAATAATTCACCCCTCCACTTT	CASSTSGQGNNSPLHF
TRBV28	-	TRBJ1-2	-	TGTGCCAGCAGTTTTAAGGCGTTCGCCGGGGGCTACACCTTC	CASSFKAFAGGYTF
TRBV5-4	-	TRBJ2-3	-	TGTGCCAGCAGCTTGGGCCGGGGAGGAGATACGCAGTATTTT	CASSLGRGGDTQYF
TRBV11-2	-	TRBJ1-5	-	TGTGCCAGCAGCTTAGGTCTAGGTCAGCCCCAGCATTTT	CASSLGLGQPQHF
TRBV10-3	-	TRBJ1-1	-	TGTGCCATCAGTGAGTTACTCGGCCACGGAGGTGGGGACACTGAAGCTTTCTTT	CAISELLGHGGGDTEAFF
TRBV4-1	TRBD1	TRBJ2-3	-	TGCGCCAGCAGCACCAGATGGCCGGGACAGGGGGCAGATACGCAGTATTTT	CASSTRWPGQGADTQYF
TRBV28	-	TRBJ1-5	-	TGTGCCAGCAGTTTATTCACGGTTTACCTTAGCAATCAGCCCCAGCATTTT	CASSLFTVYLSNQPQHF
TRBV9	-	TRBJ1-1	-	TGTGCCAGCAGCTTTCTGACAGGCCGTGACACTGAAGCTTTCTTT	CASSFLTGRDTEAFF
TRBV19	-	TRBJ1-4	once	TGTGCCAGTGGATTCGGGTTTGGGTATGAAAAACTGTTTTTT	CASGFGFGYEKLFF
TRBV7-9	-	TRBJ1-5	few	TGTGCCAGCAGCTTAGTGGCGGACACCAAACCCCTTAGCAATCAGCCCCAGCATTTT	CASSLVADTKPLSNQPQHF
TRBV11-3	-	TRBJ1-1	-	TGTGCCAGCAGCCCACCAAGGGGTTACACTGAAGCTTTCTTT	CASSPPRGYTEAFF
TRBV11-2	-	TRBJ2-1	-	TGTGCCAGCAGCTTGGGGGCCAGGGAGCAGTTCTTC	CASSLGAREQFF
TRBV7-9	-	TRBJ1-2	-	TGTGCCAGCAGCTTAGTTGGACAAATCAACTATGGCTACACCTTC	CASSLVGQINYGYTF
TRBV7-9	TRBD1	TRBJ1-2	-	TGTGCCAGCCGGGGCCAGACAGGGTCAGTGGATGGCTACACCTTC	CASRGQTGSVDGYTF
TRBV4-3	TRBD1	TRBJ1-1	-	TGCGCCAGCAGCCAGATGGGACAGGGGCGAAGTGAAGCTTTCTTT	CASSQMGQGRSEAFF
TRBV30	-	TRBJ1-1	-	TGTGCCTGGAGTGTAGACTGGGACACTGAAGCTTTCTTT	CAWSVDWDTEAFF
TRBV2	-	TRBJ2-5	-	TGTGCCAGCAGTGAGAATTCTGGGGCCCTAGTTATTGTGGAGACCCAGTACTTC	CASSENSGALVIVETQYF
TRBV5-4	TRBD1	TRBJ2-1	once	TGTGCCAGCAGCTTGGGGCAGGGGGAAGGCAATGAGCAGTTCTTC	CASSLGQGEGNEQFF
TRBV19	TRBD1	TRBJ2-3	-	TGTGCCAGTAACCGACAGGGGGTCACAGATACGCAGTATTTT	CASNRQGVTDTQYF
TRBV28	TRBD2	TRBJ2-4	-	TGTGCCAGCAGGACACGGACTAGCGGGGCCTTAGCCAAAAACATTCAGTACTTC	CASRTRTSGALAKNIQYF
TRBV7-3	TRBD1	TRBJ1-2	few	TGTGCCAGCAGACCACAGACCGGGACAGGCTATGGCTACACCTTC	CASRPQTGTGYGYTF
TRBV11-2	-	TRBJ2-1	-	TGTGCCAGCAGCTCTCCCGCGGCGGGATCATCCTACAATGAGCAGTTCTTC	CASSSPAAGSSYNEQFF
TRBV7-2	TRBD1	TRBJ1-1	-	TGTGCCAGCAGCCCAGGACAGGGGGTGAATACTGAAGCTTTCTTT	CASSPGQGVNTEAFF
TRBV24-1	TRBD1	TRBJ2-7	-	TGTGCCACCAGTGACAGCCGGGACAGGGATAGCCACGAGCAGTACTTC	CATSDSRDRDSHEQYF
TRBV15	TRBD1	TRBJ1-3	-	TGTGCCACGAGACAGGGGTCCGGAAACACCATATATTTT	CATRQGSGNTIYF
TRBV19	-	TRBJ1-2	-	TGTGCCAGTAGTATAAGCCAGGCCCGCTCGATCTATGGCTACACCTTC	CASSISQARSIYGYTF
TRBV19	-	TRBJ2-1	-	TGTGCCAGTAGTATCGGACAAAGCTCCTACAATGAGCAGTTCTTC	CASSIGQSSYNEQFF